This T cell receptor beta chain derives from a study of cytomegalovirus exposure and HLA in healthy donors. The method was immunoSEQ multiplex PCR; TCRdb's version includes in-frame clones alone and lacks a portion of them. Altogether 150,000 to 180,000 clones are present, 75% to 90% being singletons, with the ten largest covering 20% to 25%. This clone was seen only once. V dropped 7 bases and J dropped 10; count of bases not matched to a gene: 5. The CDR3 covers 11 residues. Germline CDR1 reads LNHDA; CDR2 reads SQIVND (reference sequence). The origin of this receptor is a man between 18 and 35 years old in good health and CMV-seropositive. This sequence joins TRBV19 and TRBJ1-1, with 8 bases identical to TRBD1. Input material: PBMCs. CDR3 region: CASNRQGPAFF. The CDR3 coding sequence is TGTGCCAGTAATCGACAGGGGCCAGCTTTCTTT.